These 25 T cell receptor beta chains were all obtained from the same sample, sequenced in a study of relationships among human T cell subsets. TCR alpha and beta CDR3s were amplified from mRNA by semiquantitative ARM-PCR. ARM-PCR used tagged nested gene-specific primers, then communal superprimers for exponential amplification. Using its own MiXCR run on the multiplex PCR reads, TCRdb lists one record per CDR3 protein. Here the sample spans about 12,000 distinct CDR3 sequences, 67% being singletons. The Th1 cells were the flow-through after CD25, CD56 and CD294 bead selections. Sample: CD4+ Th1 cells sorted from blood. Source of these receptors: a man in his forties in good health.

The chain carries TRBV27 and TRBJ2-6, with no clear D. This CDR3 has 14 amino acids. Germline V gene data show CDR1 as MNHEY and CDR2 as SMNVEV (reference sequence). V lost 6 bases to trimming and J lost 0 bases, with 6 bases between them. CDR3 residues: CASRGFSGANVLTF. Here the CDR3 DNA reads TGTGCCAGCAGAGGCTTCTCTGGGGCCAACGTCCTGACTTTC.

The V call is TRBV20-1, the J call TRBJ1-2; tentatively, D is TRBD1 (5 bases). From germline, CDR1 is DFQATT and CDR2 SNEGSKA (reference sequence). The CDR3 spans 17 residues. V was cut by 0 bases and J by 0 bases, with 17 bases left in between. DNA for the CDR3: TGCAGTGCTAGAGAAATGGGGCTTTATGGAGCTAACTATGGCTACACCTTC. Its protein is CSAREMGLYGANYGYTF.

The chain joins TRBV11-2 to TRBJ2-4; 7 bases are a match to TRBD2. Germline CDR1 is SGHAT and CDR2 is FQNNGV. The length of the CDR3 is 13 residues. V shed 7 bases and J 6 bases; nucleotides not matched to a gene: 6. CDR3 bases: TGTGCCAGCACCGTGACGGGGGGAAACATTCAGTACTTC. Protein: CASTVTGGNIQYF.

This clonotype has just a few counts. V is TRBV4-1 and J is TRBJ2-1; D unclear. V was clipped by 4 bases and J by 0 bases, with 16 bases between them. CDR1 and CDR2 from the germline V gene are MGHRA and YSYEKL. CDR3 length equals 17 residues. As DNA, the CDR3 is TGCGCCAGCAGCCGTTCGGTTCCAGCAAGCTCCTACAATGAGCAGTTCTTC. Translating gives CASSRSVPASSYNEQFF.

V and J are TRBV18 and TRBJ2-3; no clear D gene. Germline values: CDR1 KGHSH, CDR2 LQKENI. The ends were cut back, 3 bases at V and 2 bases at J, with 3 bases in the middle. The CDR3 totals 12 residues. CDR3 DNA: TGTGCCAGCTCACCTGCCACAGATACGCAGTATTTT. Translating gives CASSPATDTQYF.

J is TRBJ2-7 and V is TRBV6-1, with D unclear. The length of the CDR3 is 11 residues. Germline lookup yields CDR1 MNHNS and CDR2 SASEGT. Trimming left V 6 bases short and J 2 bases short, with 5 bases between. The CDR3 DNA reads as TGTGCCAGCAGCGCGACCTACGAGCAGTACTTC. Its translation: CASSATYEQYF.

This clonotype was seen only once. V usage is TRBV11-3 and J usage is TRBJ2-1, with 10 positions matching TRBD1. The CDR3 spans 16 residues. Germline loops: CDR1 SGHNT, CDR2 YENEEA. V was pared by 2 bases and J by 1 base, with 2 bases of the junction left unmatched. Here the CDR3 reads CASSLRTGGSYNEQFF. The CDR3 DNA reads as TGTGCCAGCAGCTTAAGGACAGGGGGGTCCTACAATGAGCAGTTCTTC.

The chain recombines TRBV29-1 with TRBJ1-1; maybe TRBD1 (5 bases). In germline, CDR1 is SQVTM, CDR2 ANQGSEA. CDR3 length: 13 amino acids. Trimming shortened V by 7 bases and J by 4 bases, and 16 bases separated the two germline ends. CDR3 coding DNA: TGCAGCGGAGCAGGGATGAGTCGCACTGAAGCTTTCTTT. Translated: CSGAGMSRTEAFF.

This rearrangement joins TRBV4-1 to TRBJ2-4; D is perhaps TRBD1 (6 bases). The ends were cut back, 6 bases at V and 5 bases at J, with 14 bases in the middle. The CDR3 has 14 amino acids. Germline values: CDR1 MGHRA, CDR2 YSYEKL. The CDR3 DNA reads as TGCGCCAGCAGTGTCTCAGGGGTCGAAAACATTCAGTACTTC. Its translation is CASSVSGVENIQYF.

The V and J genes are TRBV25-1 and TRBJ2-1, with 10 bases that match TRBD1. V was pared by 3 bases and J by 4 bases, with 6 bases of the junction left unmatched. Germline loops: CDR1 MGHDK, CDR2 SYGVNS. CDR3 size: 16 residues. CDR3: CASSDPGQGVYNEQFF. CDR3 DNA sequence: TGTGCCAGCAGTGATCCCGGACAGGGGGTTTACAATGAGCAGTTCTTC.

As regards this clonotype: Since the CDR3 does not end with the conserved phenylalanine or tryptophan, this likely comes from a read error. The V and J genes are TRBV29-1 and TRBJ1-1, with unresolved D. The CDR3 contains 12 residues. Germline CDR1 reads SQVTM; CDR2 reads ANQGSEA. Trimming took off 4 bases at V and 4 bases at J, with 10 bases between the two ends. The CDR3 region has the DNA TGCAGCGTTGGGGAGGGCCCCACTGAAGCTTTCCTT. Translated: CSVGEGPTEAFL.

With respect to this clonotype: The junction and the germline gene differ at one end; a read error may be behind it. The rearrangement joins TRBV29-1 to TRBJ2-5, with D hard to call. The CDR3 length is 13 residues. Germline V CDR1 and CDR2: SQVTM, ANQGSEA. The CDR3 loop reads CSVSRASREIQYF. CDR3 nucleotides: TGCAGCGTTTCACGGGCCTCCCGAGAGATCCAGTACTTC.

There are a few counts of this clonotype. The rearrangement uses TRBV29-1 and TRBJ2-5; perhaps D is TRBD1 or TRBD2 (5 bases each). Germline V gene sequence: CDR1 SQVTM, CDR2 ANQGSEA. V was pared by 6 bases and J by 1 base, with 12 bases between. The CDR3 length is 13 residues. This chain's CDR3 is CSVPGTIQETQYF. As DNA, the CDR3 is TGCAGCGTGCCCGGGACCATCCAAGAGACCCAGTACTTC.

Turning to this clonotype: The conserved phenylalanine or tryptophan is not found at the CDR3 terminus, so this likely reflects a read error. The CDR3 bases are TGTGCCAGCAGCCCGACAGGGAACACCTATGGCTACACCTCC. Protein sequence: CASSPTGNTYGYTS. The chain is built from TRBV28 and TRBJ1-2, with 7 bases matching TRBD1. In germline, CDR1 is MDHEN, CDR2 SYDVKM. J was trimmed by 4 bases and V by 6 bases; bases with no gene match: 8. The CDR3 totals 14 residues.

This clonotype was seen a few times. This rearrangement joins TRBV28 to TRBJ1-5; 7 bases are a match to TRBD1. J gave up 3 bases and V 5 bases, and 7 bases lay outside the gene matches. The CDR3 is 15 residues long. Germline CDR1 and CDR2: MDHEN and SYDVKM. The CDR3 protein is CASSPQTGNNQPQHF. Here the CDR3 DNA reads TGTGCCAGCAGTCCCCAGACAGGGAACAATCAGCCCCAGCATTTT.

The CDR3 reads CASSLGTASTDTQYF. CDR3 nucleotide sequence: TGTGCCAGCAGCTTAGGGACAGCTAGCACAGATACGCAGTATTTT. The chain links TRBV11-2 to TRBJ2-3; tentative D call: TRBD1 (6 bases). The CDR3 length is 15 residues. Germline loops: CDR1 SGHAT, CDR2 FQNNGV. Trimming removed 1 base from V and 0 bases from J, with 8 bases in between.

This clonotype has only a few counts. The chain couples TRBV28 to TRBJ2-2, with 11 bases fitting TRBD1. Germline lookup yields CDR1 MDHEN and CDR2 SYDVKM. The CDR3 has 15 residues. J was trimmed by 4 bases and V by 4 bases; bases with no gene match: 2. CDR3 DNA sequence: TGTGCCAGCAGTTCGGGGACAGGGGGCACCGGGGAGCTGTTTTTT. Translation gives CASSSGTGGTGELFF. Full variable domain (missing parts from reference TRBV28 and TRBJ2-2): DVKVTQSSRYLVKRTGEKVFLECVQDMDHENMFWYRQDPGLGLRLIYFSYDVKMKEKGDIPEGYSVSREKKERFSLILESASTNQTSMYLCASSSGTGGTGELFFGEGSRLTVL.

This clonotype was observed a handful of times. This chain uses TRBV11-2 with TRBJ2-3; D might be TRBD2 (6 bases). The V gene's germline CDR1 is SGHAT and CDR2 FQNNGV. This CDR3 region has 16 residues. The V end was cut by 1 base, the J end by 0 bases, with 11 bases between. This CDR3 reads CASSLGGTPSTDTQYF. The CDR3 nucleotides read TGTGCCAGCAGCTTAGGGGGGACTCCTAGCACAGATACGCAGTATTTT.

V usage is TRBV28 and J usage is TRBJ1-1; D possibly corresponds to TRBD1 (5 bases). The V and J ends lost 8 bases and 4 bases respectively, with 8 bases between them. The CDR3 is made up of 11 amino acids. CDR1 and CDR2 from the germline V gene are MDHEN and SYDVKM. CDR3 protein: CASGDSTEAFF. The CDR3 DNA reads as TGTGCCAGCGGAGACAGCACTGAAGCTTTCTTT. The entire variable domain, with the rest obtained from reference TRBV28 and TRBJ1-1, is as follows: DVKVTQSSRYLVKRTGEKVFLECVQDMDHENMFWYRQDPGLGLRLIYFSYDVKMKEKGDIPEGYSVSREKKERFSLILESASTNQTSMYLCASGDSTEAFFGQGTRLTVV.

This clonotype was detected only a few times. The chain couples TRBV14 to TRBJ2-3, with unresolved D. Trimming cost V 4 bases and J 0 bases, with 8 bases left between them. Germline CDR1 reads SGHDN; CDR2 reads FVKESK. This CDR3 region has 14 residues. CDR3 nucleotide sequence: TGTGCCAGCAGCCCCCCCGGGAGCACAGATACGCAGTATTTT. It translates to CASSPPGSTDTQYF.

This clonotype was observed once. The CDR3: CASSLAGANTGELFF. CDR3 nucleotides: TGTGCCAGCAGTTTAGCGGGAGCGAACACCGGGGAGCTGTTTTTT. This sequence joins TRBV28 and TRBJ2-2, with TRBD2 matching over 7 bases. The CDR3 covers 15 residues. Per the germline V gene, CDR1 is MDHEN and CDR2 is SYDVKM. J lost 0 bases, V lost 2 bases, and 0 bases had no gene match.

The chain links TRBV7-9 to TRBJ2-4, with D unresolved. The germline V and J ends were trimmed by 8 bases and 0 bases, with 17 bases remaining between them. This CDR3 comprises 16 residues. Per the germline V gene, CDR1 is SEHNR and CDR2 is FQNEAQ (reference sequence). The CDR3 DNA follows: TGTGCCAGCTCACCTCAGGACCTACTAGCCAAAAACATTCAGTACTTC. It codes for CASSPQDLLAKNIQYF.

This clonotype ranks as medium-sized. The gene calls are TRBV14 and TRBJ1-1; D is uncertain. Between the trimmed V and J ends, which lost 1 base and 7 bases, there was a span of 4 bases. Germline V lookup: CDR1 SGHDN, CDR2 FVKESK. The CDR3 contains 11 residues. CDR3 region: CASSQAFEAFF. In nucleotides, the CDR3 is TGTGCCAGCAGCCAAGCGTTTGAAGCTTTCTTT.

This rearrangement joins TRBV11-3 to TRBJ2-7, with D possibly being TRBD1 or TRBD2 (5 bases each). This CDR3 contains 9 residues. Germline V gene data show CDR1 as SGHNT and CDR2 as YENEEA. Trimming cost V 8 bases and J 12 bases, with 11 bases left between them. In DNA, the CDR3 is TGTGCCAGCTGGGGGTTGCGGTACTTC. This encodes CASWGLRYF.

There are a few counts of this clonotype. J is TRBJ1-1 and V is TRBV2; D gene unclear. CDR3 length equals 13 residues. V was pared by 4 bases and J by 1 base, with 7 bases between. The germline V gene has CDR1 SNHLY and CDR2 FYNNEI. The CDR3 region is CASSGGGNTEAFF. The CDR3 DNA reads TGTGCCAGCAGTGGTGGAGGGAACACTGAAGCTTTCTTT.